This T cell receptor (beta chain) stems from a study of response to subunit inactivated influenza vaccine. Study-level findings and limits: New T cells are recruited in small numbers by each seasonal influenza vaccination, according to the authors' suggestion.

Comments on this clonotype: Its antigen remains unidentified.

In TCRdb, the RT-PCR reads were re-called with MiXCR into one record per CDR3 protein. The repertoire holds 500,000 to 600,000 distinct CDR3 sequences, with 13% to 15% as singletons. The germline gives CDR1 MNHNS, CDR2 SASEGT. The CDR3 loop spans 14 amino acids. The junction had 6 bases not matched to a gene; V was cut back by 8 bases and J by 6 bases. The gene calls are TRBV6-1 and TRBJ2-5; TRBD2 agrees at 13 bases. This TCR was recovered from a man aged 50 to 60 who received an inactivated influenza vaccine. The sequencing here drew on PBMCs from blood, taken less than 13 days after vaccination. CDR3 DNA sequence: TGTGCCAGCTCCGGGACTAGCGGGGCACAGACCCAGTACTTC. This sequence encodes CASSGTSGAQTQYF.